This T cell receptor beta chain was sequenced for a study of blood T cell repertoires in COVID-19. Study information: Sites across the United States, Italy and Spain contributed samples from acute and convalescent COVID-19. Nucleic acid was either cDNA or gDNA, and it came from T cells, B-cell-depleted T cells, or PBMCs.

The V gene's germline CDR1 is SGHDT and CDR2 YYEEEE. The V end was cut by 3 bases, the J end by 5 bases, with 11 bases between. This CDR3 has 14 residues. Authors' data handling: Estimation of nucleated cell counts was performed using reference gene primer amplification. Method: immunoSEQ multiplex PCR; TCRdb's copy keeps in-frame clones and lacks some. The DNA was the basis for D and trimming; V, J and clone size are from that table. The sample records 130,000 or so clones, 80% to 90% being singletons. The TCR sequence derives from a man at least 80 years old with active or convalescent COVID-19. The genes are TRBV5-6 and TRBJ1-4; D call uncertain. The sequenced material came from peripheral blood. The CDR3: CASSWAGANEKLFF. CDR3 DNA: TGTGCCAGCAGCTGGGCGGGAGCCAATGAAAAACTGTTTTTT.